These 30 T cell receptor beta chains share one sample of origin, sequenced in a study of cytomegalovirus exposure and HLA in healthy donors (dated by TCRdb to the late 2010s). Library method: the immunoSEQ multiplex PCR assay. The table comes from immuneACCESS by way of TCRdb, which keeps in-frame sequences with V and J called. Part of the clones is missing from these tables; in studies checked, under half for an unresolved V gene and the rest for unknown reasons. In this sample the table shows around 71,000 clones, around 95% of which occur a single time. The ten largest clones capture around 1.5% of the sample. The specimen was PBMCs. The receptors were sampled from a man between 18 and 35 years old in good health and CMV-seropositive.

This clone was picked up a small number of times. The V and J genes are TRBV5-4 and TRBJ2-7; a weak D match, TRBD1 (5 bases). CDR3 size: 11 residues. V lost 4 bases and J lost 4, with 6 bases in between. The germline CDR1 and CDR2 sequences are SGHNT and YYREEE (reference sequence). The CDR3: CASSGAYEQYF. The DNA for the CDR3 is TGTGCCAGCAGCGGGGCTTACGAGCAGTACTTC.

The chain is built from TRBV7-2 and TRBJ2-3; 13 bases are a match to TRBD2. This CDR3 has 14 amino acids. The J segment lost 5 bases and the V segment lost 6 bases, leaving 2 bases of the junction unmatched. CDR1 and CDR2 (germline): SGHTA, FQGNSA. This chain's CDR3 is CASRLAGGQDTQYF. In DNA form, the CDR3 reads TGTGCCAGCAGACTAGCGGGGGGGCAAGATACGCAGTATTTT.

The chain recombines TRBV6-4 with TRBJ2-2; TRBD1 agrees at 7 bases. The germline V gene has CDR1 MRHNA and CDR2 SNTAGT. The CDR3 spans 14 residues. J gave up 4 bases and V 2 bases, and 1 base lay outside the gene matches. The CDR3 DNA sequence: TGTGCCAGCAGTGACAAGGGGGCCACCGGGGAGCTGTTTTTT. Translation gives CASSDKGATGELFF.

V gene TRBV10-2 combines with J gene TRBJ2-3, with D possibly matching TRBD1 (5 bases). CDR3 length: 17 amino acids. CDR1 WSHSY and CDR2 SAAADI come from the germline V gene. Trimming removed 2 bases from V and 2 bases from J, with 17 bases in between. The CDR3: CASSEPRVTENTDTQYF. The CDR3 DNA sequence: TGCGCCAGCAGTGAGCCCCGGGTGACAGAGAACACAGATACGCAGTATTTT.

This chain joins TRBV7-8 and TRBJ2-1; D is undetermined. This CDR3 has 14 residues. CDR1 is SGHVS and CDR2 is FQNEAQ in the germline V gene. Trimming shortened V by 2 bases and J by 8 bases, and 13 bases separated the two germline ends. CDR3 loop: CASSLKPLGDEQFF. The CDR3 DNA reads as TGTGCCAGCAGCTTAAAACCGCTCGGTGATGAGCAGTTCTTC. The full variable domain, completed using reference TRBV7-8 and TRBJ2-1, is GAGVSQSPRYKVAKRGQDVALRCDPISGHVSLFWYQQALGQGPEFLTYFQNEAQLDKSGLPSDRFFAERPEGSVSTLKIQRTQQEDSAVYLCASSLKPLGDEQFFGPGTRLTVL.

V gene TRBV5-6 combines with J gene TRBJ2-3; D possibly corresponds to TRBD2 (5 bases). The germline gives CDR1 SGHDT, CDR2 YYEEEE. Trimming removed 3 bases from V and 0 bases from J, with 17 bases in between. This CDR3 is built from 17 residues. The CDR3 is CASSSGGRLASTDTQYF. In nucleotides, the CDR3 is TGTGCCAGCAGCTCTGGTGGTAGGCTAGCTAGCACAGATACGCAGTATTTT.

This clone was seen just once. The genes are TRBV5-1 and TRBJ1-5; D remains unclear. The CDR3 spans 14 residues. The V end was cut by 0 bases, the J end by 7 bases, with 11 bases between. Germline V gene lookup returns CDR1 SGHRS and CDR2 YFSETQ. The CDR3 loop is CASSLAGDGQPQHF. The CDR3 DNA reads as TGCGCCAGCAGCTTGGCCGGGGATGGACAGCCCCAGCATTTT.

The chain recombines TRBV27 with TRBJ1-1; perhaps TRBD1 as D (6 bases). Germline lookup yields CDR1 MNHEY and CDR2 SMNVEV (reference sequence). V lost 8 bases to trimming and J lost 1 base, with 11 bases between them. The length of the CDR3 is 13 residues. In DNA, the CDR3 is TGTGCCAGCCAGACAGGAGGGAACACTGAAGCTTTCTTT. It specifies CASQTGGNTEAFF.

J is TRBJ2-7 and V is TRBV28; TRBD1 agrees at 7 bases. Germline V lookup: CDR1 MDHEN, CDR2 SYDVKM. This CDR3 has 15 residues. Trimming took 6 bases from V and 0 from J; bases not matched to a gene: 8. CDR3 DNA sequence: TGTGCCAGCAGCCGCCAGACAGGGTTCTCCTACGAGCAGTACTTC. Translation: CASSRQTGFSYEQYF.

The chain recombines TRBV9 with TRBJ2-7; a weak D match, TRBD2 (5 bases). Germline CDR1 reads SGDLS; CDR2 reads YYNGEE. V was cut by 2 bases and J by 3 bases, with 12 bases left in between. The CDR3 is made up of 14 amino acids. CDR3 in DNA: TGTGCCAGCAGCGTTAGCGTTGGAATCTACGAGCAGTACTTC. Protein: CASSVSVGIYEQYF.

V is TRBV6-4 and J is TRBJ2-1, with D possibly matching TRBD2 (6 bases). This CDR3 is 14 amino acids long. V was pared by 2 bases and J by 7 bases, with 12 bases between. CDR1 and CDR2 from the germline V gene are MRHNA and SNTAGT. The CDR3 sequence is CASSDLFGGNEQFF. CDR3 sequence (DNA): TGTGCCAGCAGTGACCTTTTCGGAGGGAATGAGCAGTTCTTC.

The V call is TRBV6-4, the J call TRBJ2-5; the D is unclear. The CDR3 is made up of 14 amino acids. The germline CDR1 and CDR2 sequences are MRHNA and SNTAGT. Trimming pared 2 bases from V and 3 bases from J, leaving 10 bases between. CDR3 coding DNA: TGTGCCAGCAGTGACAGGCTAGACGAAGAGACCCAGTACTTC. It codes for CASSDRLDEETQYF.

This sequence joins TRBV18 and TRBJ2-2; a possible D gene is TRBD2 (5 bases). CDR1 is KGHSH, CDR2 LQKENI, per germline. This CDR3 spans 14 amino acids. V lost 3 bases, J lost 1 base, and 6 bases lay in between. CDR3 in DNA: TGTGCCAGCTCACCGGCGGGGAACACCGGGGAGCTGTTTTTT. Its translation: CASSPAGNTGELFF.

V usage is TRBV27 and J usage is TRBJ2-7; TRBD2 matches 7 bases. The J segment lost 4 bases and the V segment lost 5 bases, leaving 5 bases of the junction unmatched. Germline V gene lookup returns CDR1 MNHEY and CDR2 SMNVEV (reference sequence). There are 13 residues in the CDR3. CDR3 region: CASSDWGGYEQYF. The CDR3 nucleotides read TGTGCCAGCAGTGATTGGGGGGGATACGAGCAGTACTTC.

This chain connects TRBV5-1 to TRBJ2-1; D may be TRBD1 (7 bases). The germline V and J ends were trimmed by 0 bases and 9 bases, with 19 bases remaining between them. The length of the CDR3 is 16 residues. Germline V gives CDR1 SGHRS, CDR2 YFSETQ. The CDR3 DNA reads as TGCGCCAGCAGCTTGGAAAGGAGGGGGCTTTTAGGTGAGCAGTTCTTC. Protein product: CASSLERRGLLGEQFF.

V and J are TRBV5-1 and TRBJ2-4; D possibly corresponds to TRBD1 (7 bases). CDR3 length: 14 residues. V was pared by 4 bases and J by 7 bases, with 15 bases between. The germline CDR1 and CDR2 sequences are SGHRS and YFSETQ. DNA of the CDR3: TGCGCCAGCAGCCAGGGGGGCCGGGGGAACATTCAGTACTTC. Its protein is CASSQGGRGNIQYF.

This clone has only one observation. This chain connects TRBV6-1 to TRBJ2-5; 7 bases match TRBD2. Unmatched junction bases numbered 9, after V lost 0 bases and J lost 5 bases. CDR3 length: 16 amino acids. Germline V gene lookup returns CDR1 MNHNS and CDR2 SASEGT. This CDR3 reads CASSEARGGEGETQYF. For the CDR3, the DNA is TGTGCCAGCAGTGAAGCGCGGGGAGGGGAGGGGGAGACCCAGTACTTC.

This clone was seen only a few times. CDR3 DNA: TGCGCCAGCAGCTTGGTAGACAATGAGCAGTTCTTC. Its translation: CASSLVDNEQFF. This chain connects TRBV5-1 to TRBJ2-1; D call uncertain. V dropped 0 bases and J dropped 5 bases, with 3 bases sitting between them. There are 12 residues in the CDR3. Per germline, CDR1 SGHRS and CDR2 YFSETQ.

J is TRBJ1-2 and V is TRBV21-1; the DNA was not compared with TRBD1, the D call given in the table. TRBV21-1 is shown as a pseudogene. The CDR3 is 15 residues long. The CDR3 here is CASRKTGTANYGYTF. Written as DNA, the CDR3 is TGTGCCAGTAGAAAAACCGGGACAGCTAATTATGGCTACACCTTC.

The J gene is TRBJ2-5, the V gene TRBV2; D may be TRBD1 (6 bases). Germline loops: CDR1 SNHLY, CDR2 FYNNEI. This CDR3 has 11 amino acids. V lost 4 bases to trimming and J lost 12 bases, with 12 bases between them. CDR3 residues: CASSVRDTKYF. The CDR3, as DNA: TGTGCCAGCAGTGTTAGGGACACCAAGTACTTC.

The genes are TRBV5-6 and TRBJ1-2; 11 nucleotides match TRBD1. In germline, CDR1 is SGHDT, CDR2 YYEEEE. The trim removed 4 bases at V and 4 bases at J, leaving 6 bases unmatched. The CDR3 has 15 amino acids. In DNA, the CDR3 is TGTGCCAGCAGCCCCCGGGACAGGGGGTTCTATGGCTACACCTTC. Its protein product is CASSPRDRGFYGYTF.

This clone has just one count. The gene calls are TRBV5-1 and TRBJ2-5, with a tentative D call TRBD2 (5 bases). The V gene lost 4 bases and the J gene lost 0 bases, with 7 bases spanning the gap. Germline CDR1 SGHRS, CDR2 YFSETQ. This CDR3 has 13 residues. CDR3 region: CASSTDYQETQYF. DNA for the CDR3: TGCGCCAGCAGCACGGACTACCAAGAGACCCAGTACTTC. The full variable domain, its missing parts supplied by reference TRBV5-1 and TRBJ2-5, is KAGVTQTPRYLIKTRGQQVTLSCSPISGHRSVSWYQQTPGQGLQFLFEYFSETQRNKGNFPGRFSGRQFSNSRSEMNVSTLELGDSALYLCASSTDYQETQYFGPGTRLLVL.

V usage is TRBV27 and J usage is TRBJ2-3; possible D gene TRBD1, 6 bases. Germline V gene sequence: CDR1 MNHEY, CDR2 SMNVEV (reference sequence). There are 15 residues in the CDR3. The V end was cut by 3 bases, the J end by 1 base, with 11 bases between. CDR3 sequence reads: CASSFRGKGTDTQYF. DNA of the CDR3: TGTGCCAGCAGTTTTAGGGGGAAAGGCACAGATACGCAGTATTTT.

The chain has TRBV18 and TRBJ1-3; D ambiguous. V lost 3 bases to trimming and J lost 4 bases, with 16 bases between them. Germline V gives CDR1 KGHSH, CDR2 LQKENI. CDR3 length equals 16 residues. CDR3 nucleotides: TGTGCCAGCTCACCTATGGCGGAGGTCTTAGGAAACACCATATATTTT. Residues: CASSPMAEVLGNTIYF. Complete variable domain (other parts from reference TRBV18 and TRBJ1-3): NAGVMQNPRHLVRRRGQEARLRCSPMKGHSHVYWYRQLPEEGLKFMVYLQKENIIDESGMPKERFSAEFPKEGPSILRIQQVVRGDSAAYFCASSPMAEVLGNTIYFGEGSWLTVV.

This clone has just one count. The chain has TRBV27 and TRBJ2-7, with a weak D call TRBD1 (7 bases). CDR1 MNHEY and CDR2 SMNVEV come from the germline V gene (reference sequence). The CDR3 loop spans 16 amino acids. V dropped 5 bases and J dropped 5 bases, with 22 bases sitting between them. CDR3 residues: CASSATNQGGRNEQYF. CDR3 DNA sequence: TGTGCCAGCAGTGCAACAAATCAGGGGGGACGCAACGAGCAGTACTTC.

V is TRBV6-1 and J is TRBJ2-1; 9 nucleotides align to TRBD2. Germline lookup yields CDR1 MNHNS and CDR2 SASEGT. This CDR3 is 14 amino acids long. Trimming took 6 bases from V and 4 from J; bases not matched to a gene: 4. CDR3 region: CASSGLARYNEQFF. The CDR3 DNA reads TGTGCCAGCAGCGGACTAGCGAGATACAATGAGCAGTTCTTC.

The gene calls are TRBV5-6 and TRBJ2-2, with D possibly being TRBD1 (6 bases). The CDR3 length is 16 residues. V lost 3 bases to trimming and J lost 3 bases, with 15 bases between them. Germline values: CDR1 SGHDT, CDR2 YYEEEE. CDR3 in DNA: TGTGCCAGCAGCTCCTACAGGGTGAGGTACACCGGGGAGCTGTTTTTT. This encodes CASSSYRVRYTGELFF.

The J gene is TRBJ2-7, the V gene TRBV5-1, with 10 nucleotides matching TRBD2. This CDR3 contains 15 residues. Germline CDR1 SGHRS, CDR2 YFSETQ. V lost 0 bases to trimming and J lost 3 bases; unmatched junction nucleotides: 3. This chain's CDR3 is CASSLGTSGLYEQYF. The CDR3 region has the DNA TGCGCCAGCAGCTTGGGGACTAGCGGCCTCTACGAGCAGTACTTC.

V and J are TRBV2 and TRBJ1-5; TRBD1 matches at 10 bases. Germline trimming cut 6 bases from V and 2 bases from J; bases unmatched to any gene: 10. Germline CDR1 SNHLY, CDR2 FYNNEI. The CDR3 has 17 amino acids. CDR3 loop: CASRGGQGRSGNQPQHF. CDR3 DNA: TGTGCCAGCAGGGGGGGACAGGGGAGGAGTGGCAATCAGCCCCAGCATTTT.

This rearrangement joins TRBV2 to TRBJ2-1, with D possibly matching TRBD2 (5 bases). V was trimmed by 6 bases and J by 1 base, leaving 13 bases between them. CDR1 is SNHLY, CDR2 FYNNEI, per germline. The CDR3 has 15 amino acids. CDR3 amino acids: CASSLSGSSYNEQFF. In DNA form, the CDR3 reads TGTGCCAGCAGCCTAAGCGGTTCTTCCTACAATGAGCAGTTCTTC.